Presented here are 26 T cell receptor beta chains from one specimen sequenced in a study of low-dose radiotherapy and immunotherapy resistance in tumors. Alpha and beta chains were covered, as first-strand cDNA relied on TRAV- and TRBV-specific primers. TCR amplification involved 20 to 25 PCR cycles with a constant-region primer and V-primer adapter. TCRdb recomputed calls from the reads with MiXCR, one row per CDR3 protein. This repertoire shows 15,000 to 20,000 distinct CDR3 sequences, approximately 74% found once; its top ten account for about 10%. The source is a human donor with advanced metastatic prostate, ovarian, gallbladder or colorectal cancer (not recorded which). This table probably holds off-target reads from a library built for another chain.

The rearrangement uses TRBV6-6 and TRBJ2-2; the D is unclear. The CDR3 is made up of 12 amino acids. Germline V CDR1 and CDR2: MNHNY, SVGAGI (reference sequence). Trimming stripped 7 bases from V and 6 bases from J, with 9 bases between. CDR3 nucleotide sequence: TGTGCCAGCAATGAGGAGCCCGGGGAGCTGTTTTTT. Protein sequence: CASNEEPGELFF.

The chain couples TRBV12-3 or TRBV12-4 to TRBJ2-2; 11 nucleotides line up with TRBD2. V trimming: 7 bases; J trimming: 5 bases; junction bases outside the gene matches: 12. This CDR3 is built from 17 residues. The CDR3 spells CASTHSGRAAVTGELFF. The CDR3 DNA sequence: TGTGCCAGCACTCATAGCGGGAGGGCCGCCGTTACCGGGGAGCTGTTTTTT.

J is TRBJ1-1 and V is TRBV6-6; a weak D match, TRBD1 (5 bases). Germline V gives CDR1 MNHNY, CDR2 SVGAGI (reference sequence). The CDR3 runs 13 residues. Trimming removed 8 bases from V and 4 bases from J, with 14 bases in between. The CDR3 here is CASLRGYGTEAFF. For the CDR3, the DNA is TGTGCCAGCTTGCGGGGGTACGGCACTGAAGCTTTCTTT.

The chain has TRBV7-8 and TRBJ1-2; D is undetermined. V was trimmed by 1 base and J by 4 bases, leaving 13 bases between them. CDR3 length: 15 amino acids. The germline V gene encodes CDR1 SGHVS and CDR2 FQNEAQ. CDR3 nucleotide sequence: TGTGCCAGCAGCTTAGAAGCGCTTGCGGGCTATGGCTACACCTTC. Protein: CASSLEALAGYGYTF.

The chain employs TRBV19 and TRBJ2-7; 9 bases are a match to TRBD1. The CDR3 is 14 amino acids. CDR1 is LNHDA, CDR2 SQIVND, per germline (reference sequence). The trim removed 3 bases at V and 5 bases at J, leaving 5 bases unmatched. The CDR3 loop reads CASSIDRGRNEQYF. The CDR3 coding sequence is TGTGCCAGTAGTATTGACAGGGGGAGGAACGAGCAGTACTTC.

The rearrangement uses TRBV28 and TRBJ2-2; D is possibly TRBD2 (6 bases). Germline values: CDR1 MDHEN, CDR2 SYDVKM. This CDR3 region has 15 residues. Trimming took off 3 bases at V and 2 bases at J, with 10 bases between the two ends. The CDR3 sequence is CASSFGDLNTGELFF. The DNA for the CDR3 is TGTGCCAGCAGTTTCGGGGACTTAAACACCGGGGAGCTGTTTTTT. Complete variable domain (other parts from reference TRBV28 and TRBJ2-2): DVKVTQSSRYLVKRTGEKVFLECVQDMDHENMFWYRQDPGLGLRLIYFSYDVKMKEKGDIPEGYSVSREKKERFSLILESASTNQTSMYLCASSFGDLNTGELFFGEGSRLTVL.

The chain couples TRBV5-1 to TRBJ1-5; tentative D call: TRBD1 (5 bases). Germline V gene lookup returns CDR1 SGHRS and CDR2 YFSETQ. This CDR3 is 14 amino acids long. V lost 3 bases and J lost 2, with 9 bases in between. The CDR3: CASSYGTGNQPQHF. The CDR3 coding sequence is TGCGCCAGCAGCTACGGGACGGGCAATCAGCCCCAGCATTTT.

V is TRBV4-3 and J is TRBJ2-7; possibly TRBD1 for D (5 bases). V was trimmed by 0 bases and J by 2 bases, leaving 8 bases between them. Germline lookup yields CDR1 LGHNA and CDR2 YSLEER. The CDR3 sequence is 14 residues long. In DNA, the CDR3 is TGCGCCAGCAGCCAAGATGCAGGGCCCTACGAGCAGTACTTC. Translation gives CASSQDAGPYEQYF.

The rearrangement links TRBV9 to TRBJ2-1, with TRBD2 matching 7 bases. The CDR3 loop spans 17 amino acids. V was pared by 5 bases and J by 0 bases, with 11 bases of the junction left unmatched. Germline V gene sequence: CDR1 SGDLS, CDR2 YYNGEE. The CDR3 loop reads CASSRTLAQSSYNEQFF. The CDR3, as DNA: TGTGCCAGCAGTAGAACACTAGCGCAGAGCTCCTACAATGAGCAGTTCTTC.

The rearrangement joins TRBV29-1 to TRBJ2-5; a possible D gene is TRBD1 (5 bases). The CDR3 totals 12 residues. Per the germline V gene, CDR1 is SQVTM and CDR2 is ANQGSEA. V dropped 4 bases and J dropped 2 bases, with 8 bases sitting between them. The CDR3 here is CSVGQTQETQYF. For the CDR3, the DNA is TGCAGCGTTGGACAGACACAAGAGACCCAGTACTTC.

V is TRBV15 and J is TRBJ2-1, with no clear D. CDR1 and CDR2 (germline): LNHNV, YYDKDF (reference sequence). The CDR3 totals 13 residues. Trimming cost V 3 bases and J 0 bases, with 3 bases left between them. In DNA, the CDR3 is TGTGCCACCAGCAGTGACTCCTACAATGAGCAGTTCTTC. Translating gives CATSSDSYNEQFF. Based on the CDR3 plus reference TRBV15 and TRBJ2-1, the full variable domain is DAMVIQNPRYQVTQFGKPVTLSCSQTLNHNVMYWYQQKSSQAPKLLFHYYDKDFNNEADTPDNFQSRRPNTSFCFLDIRSPGLGDTAMYLCATSSDSYNEQFFGPGTRLTVL.

The chain recombines TRBV20-1 with TRBJ1-5; no clear D gene. V dropped 6 bases and J dropped 0 bases, with 12 bases sitting between them. The CDR3 consists of 14 residues. Germline CDR1 DFQATT, CDR2 SNEGSKA (reference sequence). Here the CDR3 reads CSALPSYSNQPQHF. In DNA form, the CDR3 reads TGCAGTGCCCTACCCAGTTATAGCAATCAGCCCCAGCATTTT.

This clonotype was seen a handful of times. This rearrangement joins TRBV6-2 or TRBV6-3 to TRBJ1-5; 9 bases are a match to TRBD1. Germline V lookup: CDR1 MNHEY, CDR2 SVGEGT. V was clipped by 6 bases and J by 4 bases; unmatched bases: 4. This CDR3 has 14 residues. DNA of the CDR3: TGTGCCAGCAGCGTGACAGGGGGAAATCAGCCCCAGCATTTT. Its translation: CASSVTGGNQPQHF.

The chain uses TRBV6-2 or TRBV6-3 and TRBJ2-3; D assignment may be TRBD1 or TRBD2 (6 bases each). V was cut by 5 bases and J by 4 bases, with 16 bases left in between. Germline-derived CDR1 and CDR2 are MNHEY and SVGEGT. This CDR3 is built from 15 residues. The CDR3 here is CASSVVQGGPDTQYF. The DNA for the CDR3 is TGTGCCAGCAGTGTGGTACAGGGAGGTCCAGATACGCAGTATTTT.

This chain uses TRBV19 with TRBJ2-1, with 11 positions matching TRBD2. The CDR3 extends over 19 amino acids. Trimming took 2 bases from V and 0 from J; bases not matched to a gene: 9. Germline lookup yields CDR1 LNHDA and CDR2 SQIVND (reference sequence). This chain's CDR3 is CASSIRGLAGGSSYNEQFF. CDR3 DNA sequence: TGTGCCAGTAGTATAAGAGGGCTAGCGGGGGGAAGCTCCTACAATGAGCAGTTCTTC.

The rearrangement links TRBV6-2 or TRBV6-3 to TRBJ2-7; no clear D. The CDR3 has 15 amino acids. Germline loops: CDR1 MNHEY, CDR2 SVGEGT. Trimming pared 6 bases from V and 2 bases from J, leaving 17 bases between. This CDR3 is CASSYNRASPYEQYF. CDR3 nucleotide sequence: TGTGCCAGCAGCTACAACCGGGCCTCCCCCTACGAGCAGTACTTC.

The gene calls are TRBV6-2 or TRBV6-3 and TRBJ2-3; 8 bases fit TRBD1. The germline gives CDR1 MNHEY, CDR2 SVGEGT. The CDR3 extends over 14 amino acids. The junction had 10 bases not matched to a gene; V was cut back by 6 bases and J by 8 bases. The DNA of the CDR3 is TGTGCCAGCAGATCGGACAGGGTCGGTGGTACGCAGTATTTT. Amino acid sequence: CASRSDRVGGTQYF.

The chain has TRBV9 and TRBJ1-3, with D perhaps TRBD1 (6 bases). This CDR3 region has 16 residues. Per germline, CDR1 SGDLS and CDR2 YYNGEE. V gave up 4 bases and J gave up 1 base, with 15 bases separating them. The CDR3 region has the DNA TGTGCCAGCAGCAAACGACAGGCTAGTTCTGGAAACACCATATATTTT. This gives the protein CASSKRQASSGNTIYF.

The chain uses TRBV7-2 and TRBJ2-1; possibly TRBD2 for D (5 bases). With 5 bases removed from V and 8 bases from J, the gap between germline ends came to 16 bases. CDR1 and CDR2 (germline): SGHTA, FQGNSA. There are 14 residues in the CDR3. The CDR3 region has the DNA TGTGCCAGCAGCGCTAGCATTGGGCGCGATGAGCAGTTCTTC. It yields the protein CASSASIGRDEQFF. Filled out from reference TRBV7-2 and TRBJ2-1, the complete variable domain reads GAGVSQSPSNKVTEKGKDVELRCDPISGHTALYWYRQSLGQGLEFLIYFQGNSAPDKSGLPSDRFSAERTGGSVSTLTIQRTQQEDSAVYLCASSASIGRDEQFFGPGTRLTVL.

The chain is built from TRBV7-2 and TRBJ1-3; 9 bases map to TRBD1. J was trimmed by 4 bases and V by 3 bases; bases with no gene match: 4. The CDR3 length is 15 residues. The germline V gene encodes CDR1 SGHTA and CDR2 FQGNSA. The chain's CDR3 is CASSFGTGKGNTIYF. Written as DNA, the CDR3 is TGTGCCAGCAGCTTCGGGACAGGGAAGGGAAACACCATATATTTT.

The rearrangement joins TRBV5-4 to TRBJ2-1, with 7 bases matching TRBD2. In germline, CDR1 is SGHNT, CDR2 YYREEE (reference sequence). V lost 0 bases to trimming and J lost 5 bases; unmatched junction nucleotides: 8. This CDR3 has 16 amino acids. Written as DNA, the CDR3 is TGTGCCAGCAGCTTGGGGGGCGGGAGCTTCGACAATGAGCAGTTCTTC. Its translation is CASSLGGGSFDNEQFF.

Of note for this clonotype: Likely a read error: the CDR3 ends without its conserved phenylalanine or tryptophan. The DNA is omitted, as the CDR3 cannot be located on it reliably, and the CDR3 follows TCRdb's listing. The J gene is TRBJ2-7, the V gene TRBV10-3; the D segment call TRBD2 is taken from the table without a DNA check. With termini counted, the CDR3 has 8 amino acids. CDR1 and CDR2 (germline): ENHRY, SYGVKD. CDR3: CAISDGAR.

The DNA of the CDR3 is TGTGCCAGCAGTTTCGAGGGTGCCGGGGAGCTGTTTTTT. Amino acids: CASSFEGAGELFF. V is TRBV12-3 or TRBV12-4 and J is TRBJ2-2, with a weak D call TRBD2 (5 bases). V was trimmed by 3 bases and J by 6 bases, leaving 8 bases between them. The CDR3 length is 13 residues.

The CDR3 DNA reads as TGTGCCAGCAGCCCGGACAGGGTCGAGACCCAGTACTTC. It translates to CASSPDRVETQYF. The rearrangement uses TRBV11-2 and TRBJ2-5; 8 positions match TRBD1. The germline V gene encodes CDR1 SGHAT and CDR2 FQNNGV. J gave up 5 bases and V 5 bases, and 4 bases lay outside the gene matches. The CDR3 totals 13 residues.

The rearrangement joins TRBV7-3 to TRBJ2-5; 9 bases are a match to TRBD1. The germline V gene has CDR1 SGHTA and CDR2 FQGTGA. The CDR3 contains 15 residues. The junction had 5 bases not matched to a gene; V was cut back by 4 bases and J by 2 bases. CDR3 amino acids: CASSSWTGAQETQYF. CDR3 nucleotide sequence: TGTGCCAGCAGCTCCTGGACAGGGGCTCAAGAGACCCAGTACTTC.

There are a few counts of this clonotype. The V gene is TRBV11-2, the J gene TRBJ1-1; 11 positions match TRBD1. V lost 4 bases to trimming and J lost 3 bases; unmatched junction nucleotides: 19. The CDR3 spans 20 residues. Germline assignment: CDR1 SGHAT and CDR2 FQNNGV. In nucleotides, the CDR3 is TGTGCCAGCAGCTCTCGGACAGGGGGCGCGAGGTACTATCGCGACACTGAAGCTTTCTTT. Protein sequence: CASSSRTGGARYYRDTEAFF.